This TCR beta chain derives from a study of blood T cells in healthy people across ages. Comments on this clonotype: Antigen specificity is unknown.

Findings of the study overall: Because sorting was not performed, PBMCs prevented conclusive naive versus antigen-experienced comparison. Estimated diversity, derived from one million T cells, was regarded as an underestimate. Naive CD4+ cells and diversity were both higher in long-lived donors than in aged donors.

Then a second PCR, running about 6 to 11 cycles, was carried out with a sample-barcoded 5' primer and a J-beta primer mix. TCRdb ran MiXCR on the 5' RACE reads and lists one entry per CDR3 protein. The table lists approximately 690,000 distinct CDR3 sequences, 35% to 50% of them singletons, with about 32% in the top ten. Donors were systemically healthy Caucasian individuals from Russia aged roughly 6 to 100 years. CDR3 length equals 15 residues. Germline CDR1 reads LNHNV; CDR2 reads YYDKDF (reference sequence). The germline V and J ends were trimmed by 8 bases and 0 bases, with 15 bases remaining between them.

This receptor was obtained from a man aged 80 or over in good health. This sequence joins TRBV15 and TRBJ2-3; the D gene is possibly TRBD2 (6 bases). Sequenced input: blood. This CDR3 is CATAKWGESTDTQYF. The CDR3 region has the DNA TGTGCCACCGCTAAGTGGGGGGAGAGCACAGATACGCAGTATTTT.